This T cell receptor (beta chain) was obtained from a study of shared clonotypes between healthy human individuals. Germline loops: CDR1 DFQATT, CDR2 SNEGSKA (reference sequence). CDR3 length: 11 residues. V was cut by 3 bases and J by 7 bases, with 6 bases left in between. Libraries were prepared by immunoSEQ multiplex PCR; TCRdb keeps only in-frame clonotypes and omits some of them. In the table there are some 500,000 clones, 95% to 96% of which are singletons. The sample was naive CD4+ T cells sorted from blood. Subset of the sample: CD45RA+ positively selected. This chain links TRBV20-1 with TRBJ1-4, with D unclear. The TCR comes from a woman in her twenties or thirties in good health. The CDR3 sequence: CSARLAEKLFF. As DNA, the CDR3 is TGCAGTGCTAGGCTGGCTGAAAAACTGTTTTTT.